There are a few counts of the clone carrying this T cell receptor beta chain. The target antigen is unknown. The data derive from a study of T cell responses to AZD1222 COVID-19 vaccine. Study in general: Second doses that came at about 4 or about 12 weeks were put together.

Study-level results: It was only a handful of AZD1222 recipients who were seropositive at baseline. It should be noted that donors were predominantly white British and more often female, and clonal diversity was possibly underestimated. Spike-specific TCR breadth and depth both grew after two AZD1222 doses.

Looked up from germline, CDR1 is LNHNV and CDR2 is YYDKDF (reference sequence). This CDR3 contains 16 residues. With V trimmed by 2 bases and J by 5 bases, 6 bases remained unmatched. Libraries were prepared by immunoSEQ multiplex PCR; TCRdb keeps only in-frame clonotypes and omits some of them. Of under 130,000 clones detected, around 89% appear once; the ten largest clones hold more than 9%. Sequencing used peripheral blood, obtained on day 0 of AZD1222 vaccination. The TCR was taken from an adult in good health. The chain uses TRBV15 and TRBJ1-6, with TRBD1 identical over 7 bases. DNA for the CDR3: TGTGCCACCAGCAGAAACCTCGGACAGGATAATTCACCCCTCCACTTT. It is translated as CATSRNLGQDNSPLHF.